This TCR beta chain was recorded in a study of regulatory T cells in long-lasting Graves disease. The TCR beta library used iRepertoire HTBI primers with Arm-PCR amplification of CDR3. One entry per CDR3 protein, called by TCRdb with MiXCR from the multiplex PCR reads. The top ten hold 16% of the sample, which has around 450,000 distinct CDR3 sequences, 15% seen once. This clonotype was counted once. Germline V gives CDR1 MDHEN, CDR2 SYDVKM. Trimming pared 5 bases from V and 8 bases from J, leaving 15 bases between. The CDR3 runs 14 residues. Described time point: newly diagnosed GD, antithyroid drugs for less than 3 months. PBMCs provided the RNA from which the TCR library was made. A further study also used this sample, focusing on T cells in Graves' hyperthyroidism and ophthalmopathy.

The chain employs TRBV28 and TRBJ1-4; TRBD1 might be the D (5 bases). Sequenced here: peripheral blood mononuclear cells (PBMCs), sampled at new diagnosis, from a patient treated with antithyroid drugs. This TCR came from a woman under 40 with Graves disease. The CDR3 DNA reads TGTGCCAGCAGTCGCCCCGGGACTGGGGAAAAACTGTTTTTT. Its protein is CASSRPGTGEKLFF.